This T cell receptor beta chain came from a study of OX40 agonist ivuxolimab in advanced cancers. With respect to the entire study: Ivuxolimab, which targeted the costimulatory receptor OX40 (CD134), was an agonistic, fully human IgG2 monoclonal antibody. Partial responses occurred in three dose-escalation patients: two with cutaneous melanoma and one with hepatocellular carcinoma. Of the roughly 50 dose-escalation patients, hepatocellular carcinoma was present in about 20, melanoma in approximately 15, renal cell carcinoma in 9 and head and neck cancer in 9. The dose-escalation cohort was about 83% male with a mean age of about 54 years, ranging from roughly 20 to 80. Intravenous ivuxolimab was administered to patients every 2 weeks at six dose levels: 0.01, 0.1, 0.3, 1.5, 3 and 10 mg/kg. Peripheral TCRbeta sequencing aimed to test whether ivuxolimab altered TCR sequence diversity and caused clonal T-cell expansion. Patients were allowed to have had prior anti-PD-1, anti-PD-L1 or anti-CTLA-4 therapy, and 40% of the dose-escalation patients had been treated with checkpoint inhibitors. The paper reports the monotherapy dose-escalation portion (N ≈ 50 patients) of the phase I ivuxolimab trial.

The investigation overall reported the following: The antigen specificity of the peripheral T cells that underwent clonal expansion was not determined. In the 0.1-3.0 mg/kg groups, partial responders had among the lowest normalized peripheral clonal expansion, particularly in CD8+ T cells. Clonal expansion of both CD4+ and CD8+ blood T cells was observed from baseline to week 6 at doses 0.1 to 3.0 mg/kg. After ivuxolimab, more expanded clones were found on average in CD8+ T cells than in CD4+ T cells. Low levels of normalized T-cell clonal expansion were also seen in some nonresponding patients.

Genomic DNA was extracted from sorted cells for sequencing of the TCRbeta CDR3 region. The immunoSEQ Assay was used to sequence the TCRbeta CDR3 regions. The source is immuneACCESS, and TCRdb retained only in-frame sequences with V and J called. Part of the clones is not carried over; for the studies checked, unresolved V genes explain less than half of this, and the remainder is unexplained. This sample gives about 37,000 clones in total; about 90% of them show up just once. Jointly, the top ten make up around a third of the sample. About this clone itself: Its target antigen remains unknown. No base quality information exists; no much larger clone differs at one position.

Patients with a history of autoimmune disease or receiving systemic immunosuppression were excluded from the trial. Peripheral blood for TCR sequencing was collected from all dose cohorts at baseline, on cycle 4 day 1, and on cycle 7 day 1. Samples were obtained from an open-label, multicenter, first-in-human phase I dose-escalation trial of ivuxolimab. Adults with locally advanced or metastatic melanoma, renal cell, hepatocellular, or head and neck squamous cell carcinoma were enrolled in the trial. Before TCR sequencing, CD4+ T cells and CD8+ T cells from peripheral blood were sorted into separate populations. The CDR3 goes from the cysteine to the phenylalanine over 14 residues. Here the CDR3 DNA is all that survives: 42 bases in frame from base 1. Unmatched junction bases come to 4, with V trimmed by 2 bases and J by 6 bases. Reading the germline V gene gives CDR1 SGHAT and CDR2 FQNNGV.

Rearrangement joined TRBV11-2 to TRBJ1-5, and TRBD1 matches 7 of the central bases. The receptor was isolated from an adult with an advanced solid tumor such as melanoma, head and neck, liver or kidney cancer. The specimen was CD4+ or CD8+ T cells sorted from blood, collected in a trial of the OX40 agonist ivuxolimab. In nucleotide form, the sequence is TGTGCCAGCAGCTTAACAGGGGTGAGTCAGCCCCAGCATTTT. This yields the protein CASSLTGVSQPQHF.